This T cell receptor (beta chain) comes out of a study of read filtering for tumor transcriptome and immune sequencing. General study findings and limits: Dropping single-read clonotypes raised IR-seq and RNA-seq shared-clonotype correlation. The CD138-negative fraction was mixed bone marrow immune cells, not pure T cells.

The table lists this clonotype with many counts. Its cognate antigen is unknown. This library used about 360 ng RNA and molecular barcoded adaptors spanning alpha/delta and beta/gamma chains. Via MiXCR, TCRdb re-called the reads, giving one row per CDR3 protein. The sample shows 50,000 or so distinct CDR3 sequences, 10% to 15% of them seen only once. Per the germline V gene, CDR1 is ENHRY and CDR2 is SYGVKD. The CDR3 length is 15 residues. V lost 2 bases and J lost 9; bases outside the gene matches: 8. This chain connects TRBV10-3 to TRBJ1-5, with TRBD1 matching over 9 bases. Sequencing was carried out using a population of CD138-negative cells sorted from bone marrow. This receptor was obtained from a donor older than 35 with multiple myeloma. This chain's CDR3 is CAISEPGTGLMPQHF. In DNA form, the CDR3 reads TGTGCCATCAGTGAGCCCGGGACAGGGTTGATGCCCCAGCATTTT.